This T cell receptor beta chain was recorded in a study of T cell responses to AZD1222 COVID-19 vaccine. General study results and limits: Every sample of the repertoires postdated the peak T cell response. Spike-specific TCR breadth rose after two AZD1222 doses, and depth rose as well.

The assay was immunoSEQ multiplex PCR, and TCRdb's table has in-frame clones only and misses some. This sample has about 150,000 clones; more than 90% occur once, and the top ten carry approximately 3.5%. With respect to this clone: Its antigen remains unidentified.

CDR1 SGHTS and CDR2 YDEGEE come from the germline V gene. Trimming took off 6 bases at V and 0 bases at J, with 10 bases between the two ends. This CDR3 is 15 amino acids long. This receptor was taken from an adult who received the AZD1222 COVID-19 vaccine. The genes are TRBV5-8 and TRBJ1-6, with D possibly being TRBD1 (6 bases). The source was peripheral blood, collected 28 days after the second AZD1222 dose. DNA for the CDR3: TGTGCCAGCAATTGGGGGCGCTCCTATAATTCACCCCTCCACTTT. This translates into CASNWGRSYNSPLHF.